These T cell receptor beta chains were read from a single sample in a study of blood T cells in healthy people across ages. TCRdb analysed the 5' RACE reads with MiXCR anew, one entry per CDR3 protein. In the table there are approximately 800,000 distinct CDR3 sequences, roughly 60% of which are singletons. Sequencing was carried out using blood. The receptors derive from a man in his thirties or forties in good health. The CDR3 runs from the conserved cysteine through the conserved F or W. The D gene is left open where the match is weak. Not all rows give a size; the values are once, few, many and, for expanded clones, a class.

clone_size: many; d_call: NA; v_call: TRBV29-1; j_call: TRBJ2-1; cdr3_nt: TGCAGCGCCGACATTGATTACAATGAGCAGTTCTTC; cdr3_aa: CSADIDYNEQFF
clone_size: NA; d_call: TRBD2; v_call: TRBV18; j_call: TRBJ2-1; cdr3_nt: TGTGCCAGCCGCGCTCGGGGGGTCTCCTACAATGAGCAGTTCTTC; cdr3_aa: CASRARGVSYNEQFF
clone_size: NA; d_call: TRBD2; v_call: TRBV12-3/TRBV12-4; j_call: TRBJ2-3; cdr3_nt: TGTGCCAGCAGCCCGGGGGGTGGGTTCACAGATACGCAGTATTTT; cdr3_aa: CASSPGGGFTDTQYF
clone_size: NA; d_call: NA; v_call: TRBV10-3; j_call: TRBJ2-1; cdr3_nt: TGTGCCATCAGTGAGCTACGACCTATGGATGAGCAGTTCTTC; cdr3_aa: CAISELRPMDEQFF
clone_size: few; d_call: TRBD1; v_call: TRBV29-1; j_call: TRBJ2-1; cdr3_nt: TGCAGCGTCCGGGACAGGGGTTACAATGAGCAGTTCTTC; cdr3_aa: CSVRDRGYNEQFF
clone_size: NA; d_call: NA; v_call: TRBV21-1; j_call: TRBJ1-5; cdr3_nt: TGTGCCAGCAGCAAGGACAGGGAACATAGCAATCAGCCCCAGCATTTT; cdr3_aa: CASSKDREHSNQPQHF
clone_size: NA; d_call: NA; v_call: TRBV14; j_call: TRBJ2-1; cdr3_nt: TGTGCCAGCAGCCAAGGATTTTTGCGGGGAGATGAGCAGTTCTTC; cdr3_aa: CASSQGFLRGDEQFF
clone_size: NA; d_call: NA; v_call: TRBV28; j_call: TRBJ2-3; cdr3_nt: TGTGCCAGCAGCCCTCCTTGGTCGGATACGCAGTATTTT; cdr3_aa: CASSPPWSDTQYF
clone_size: once; d_call: NA; v_call: TRBV19; j_call: TRBJ2-7; cdr3_nt: TGTGCCACTGGGGCGGCAGGGAGCTCCTACGAGCAGTACTTC; cdr3_aa: CATGAAGSSYEQYF
clone_size: NA; d_call: NA; v_call: TRBV27; j_call: TRBJ1-6; cdr3_nt: TGTGCCAGCAGTTTAGGAAGGCAGGGCGGATCACCCCTCCACTTT; cdr3_aa: CASSLGRQGGSPLHF
clone_size: once; d_call: NA; v_call: TRBV28; j_call: TRBJ1-4; cdr3_nt: TGTGCCGGCAGTTTTTATGCAACTAATGAAAAACTGTTTTTT; cdr3_aa: CAGSFYATNEKLFF
clone_size: NA; d_call: NA; v_call: TRBV20-1; j_call: TRBJ1-2; cdr3_nt: TGCAGTGCCGAGGGGGGGGGCTATGGCTACACCTTC; cdr3_aa: CSAEGGGYGYTF
clone_size: NA; d_call: NA; v_call: TRBV28; j_call: TRBJ2-5; cdr3_nt: TGTGCCAGCAGTTTTGTACACCAGCAAGAGACCCAGTACTTC; cdr3_aa: CASSFVHQQETQYF
clone_size: NA; d_call: NA; v_call: TRBV2; j_call: TRBJ1-1; cdr3_nt: TGTGCCAGCAGTGGAAACGGCAGGGGAGCTTTCTTT; cdr3_aa: CASSGNGRGAFF
clone_size: NA; d_call: NA; v_call: TRBV7-9; j_call: TRBJ2-2; cdr3_nt: TGTGCCAGCATCATCACCTCAGGGGTCAACACCGGGGAGCTGTTTTTT; cdr3_aa: CASIITSGVNTGELFF
clone_size: few; d_call: NA; v_call: TRBV5-5; j_call: TRBJ2-1; cdr3_nt: TGTGCCAGCAGCTTGGACCTCCTCCTAGTGGGCAATGAGCAGTTCTTC; cdr3_aa: CASSLDLLLVGNEQFF
clone_size: NA; d_call: TRBD2; v_call: TRBV29-1; j_call: TRBJ2-5; cdr3_nt: TGCAGCGTTGAGGGGACTAGCGGGGGGATCTCCCAAGAGACCCAGTACTTC; cdr3_aa: CSVEGTSGGISQETQYF
clone_size: NA; d_call: TRBD1; v_call: TRBV27; j_call: TRBJ2-7; cdr3_nt: TGTGCCAGCAGTCTGAGACAGGGTAACCACGAGCAGTACTTC; cdr3_aa: CASSLRQGNHEQYF
clone_size: NA; d_call: NA; v_call: TRBV10-3; j_call: TRBJ2-5; cdr3_nt: TGTGCCATCAGTGAAGGGGGATTGGGGCAAGAGACCCAGTACTTC; cdr3_aa: CAISEGGLGQETQYF
clone_size: NA; d_call: TRBD2; v_call: TRBV7-2; j_call: TRBJ2-7; cdr3_nt: TGTGCCAGCAGCCTCACTAGCGGGGGGGCCTACGAGCAGTACTTC; cdr3_aa: CASSLTSGGAYEQYF
clone_size: NA; d_call: NA; v_call: TRBV27; j_call: TRBJ2-3; cdr3_nt: TGTGCCAGCGCGCCGGCGGGCCCAGATACGCAGTATTTT; cdr3_aa: CASAPAGPDTQYF
clone_size: NA; d_call: NA; v_call: TRBV14; j_call: TRBJ2-3; cdr3_nt: TGTGCCAGCAGCCGAGGTAAAGCAGATACGCAGTATTTT; cdr3_aa: CASSRGKADTQYF
clone_size: NA; d_call: TRBD1; v_call: TRBV27; j_call: TRBJ2-5; cdr3_nt: TGTGCCAGCAGTTTAGACCGGGACAGGGTAGCAGAGACCCAGTACTTC; cdr3_aa: CASSLDRDRVAETQYF
clone_size: NA; d_call: NA; v_call: TRBV6-5; j_call: TRBJ2-6; cdr3_nt: TGTGCCAGCAGTTTAGGATACTCTGGGGCCAACGTCCTGACTTTC; cdr3_aa: CASSLGYSGANVLTF
clone_size: NA; d_call: NA; v_call: TRBV24-1; j_call: TRBJ1-6; cdr3_nt: TGTGCCACCAGTGACCCAAATTCACCCCTCCACTTT; cdr3_aa: CATSDPNSPLHF
clone_size: NA; d_call: NA; v_call: TRBV12-3/TRBV12-4; j_call: TRBJ1-2; cdr3_nt: TGTGCCAGCAGCGTCGGGCAGAACTCTGGCTACACCTTC; cdr3_aa: CASSVGQNSGYTF
clone_size: NA; d_call: TRBD1; v_call: TRBV29-1; j_call: TRBJ1-2; cdr3_nt: TGCAGCGTCGCGTCAACTAAACAGGGGGCCCTTAACTATGGCTACACCTTC; cdr3_aa: CSVASTKQGALNYGYTF
clone_size: NA; d_call: TRBD2; v_call: TRBV12-3/TRBV12-4; j_call: TRBJ2-2; cdr3_nt: TGTGCCAGCAGTGCCGGGACTAGCGGGGGGACTCGAGGCACCGGGGAGCTGTTTTTT; cdr3_aa: CASSAGTSGGTRGTGELFF
clone_size: NA; d_call: TRBD2; v_call: TRBV29-1; j_call: TRBJ2-2; cdr3_nt: TGCAGCGGGGGGGGACCCCTTCCAGGGGAGCTGTTTTTT; cdr3_aa: CSGGGPLPGELFF
clone_size: few; d_call: NA; v_call: TRBV27; j_call: TRBJ2-7; cdr3_nt: TGTGCCAGCAGTCACTTACGACAAAAAGGCGAGCAGTACTTC; cdr3_aa: CASSHLRQKGEQYF
clone_size: NA; d_call: TRBD2; v_call: TRBV11-1; j_call: TRBJ2-1; cdr3_nt: TGTGCCAGCAGCCCCCGGAGGATTAGCGGGCGCTACAATGAGCAGTTCTTC; cdr3_aa: CASSPRRISGRYNEQFF
clone_size: few; d_call: TRBD2; v_call: TRBV7-2; j_call: TRBJ2-5; cdr3_nt: TGTGCCAGCAGCCCCCGGACTAGCGCGGTAGAGACCCAGTACTTC; cdr3_aa: CASSPRTSAVETQYF
clone_size: NA; d_call: NA; v_call: TRBV5-5; j_call: TRBJ2-3; cdr3_nt: TGTGCCAGCACTAGCCCGATAGTAGCAGATACGCAGTATTTT; cdr3_aa: CASTSPIVADTQYF
clone_size: NA; d_call: NA; v_call: TRBV3-1; j_call: TRBJ2-1; cdr3_nt: TGTGCCAGCAGCCAAGAAGGCCGTTACAATGAGCAGTTCTTC; cdr3_aa: CASSQEGRYNEQFF
clone_size: NA; d_call: TRBD1; v_call: TRBV18; j_call: TRBJ2-7; cdr3_nt: TGTGCCAGCTCACCACAACAGGGGCTTACCTACGAGCAGTACTTC; cdr3_aa: CASSPQQGLTYEQYF
clone_size: once; d_call: NA; v_call: TRBV27; j_call: TRBJ1-2; cdr3_nt: TGTGCCAGCAGCTCCAATTGGCGGCAAGGAGTTGGCTACACCTTC; cdr3_aa: CASSSNWRQGVGYTF
clone_size: NA; d_call: NA; v_call: TRBV4-2; j_call: TRBJ1-6; cdr3_nt: TGTGCCAGCAGCCAAGACGGGGGCGCGGATTCACCCCTCCACTTT; cdr3_aa: CASSQDGGADSPLHF
clone_size: few; d_call: TRBD2; v_call: TRBV5-1; j_call: TRBJ2-3; cdr3_nt: TGCGCCAGCAGCTGGCCGGCCGGGCTAGCGGGCACAGATACGCAGTATTTT; cdr3_aa: CASSWPAGLAGTDTQYF
clone_size: NA; d_call: TRBD1; v_call: TRBV14; j_call: TRBJ2-7; cdr3_nt: TGTGCCAGCAGTGGACAGGCAGGGGGCTACGAGCAGTACTTC; cdr3_aa: CASSGQAGGYEQYF
clone_size: NA; d_call: TRBD2; v_call: TRBV12-3/TRBV12-4; j_call: TRBJ2-3; cdr3_nt: TGTGCCAGCATCGGGCCTCGGGGGGTCACAGATACGCAGTATTTT; cdr3_aa: CASIGPRGVTDTQYF
clone_size: once; d_call: TRBD2; v_call: TRBV7-3; j_call: TRBJ2-1; cdr3_nt: TGTGCCAGCAGCTTTCTAGCGGGGTACGGCAATGAGCAGTTCTTC; cdr3_aa: CASSFLAGYGNEQFF